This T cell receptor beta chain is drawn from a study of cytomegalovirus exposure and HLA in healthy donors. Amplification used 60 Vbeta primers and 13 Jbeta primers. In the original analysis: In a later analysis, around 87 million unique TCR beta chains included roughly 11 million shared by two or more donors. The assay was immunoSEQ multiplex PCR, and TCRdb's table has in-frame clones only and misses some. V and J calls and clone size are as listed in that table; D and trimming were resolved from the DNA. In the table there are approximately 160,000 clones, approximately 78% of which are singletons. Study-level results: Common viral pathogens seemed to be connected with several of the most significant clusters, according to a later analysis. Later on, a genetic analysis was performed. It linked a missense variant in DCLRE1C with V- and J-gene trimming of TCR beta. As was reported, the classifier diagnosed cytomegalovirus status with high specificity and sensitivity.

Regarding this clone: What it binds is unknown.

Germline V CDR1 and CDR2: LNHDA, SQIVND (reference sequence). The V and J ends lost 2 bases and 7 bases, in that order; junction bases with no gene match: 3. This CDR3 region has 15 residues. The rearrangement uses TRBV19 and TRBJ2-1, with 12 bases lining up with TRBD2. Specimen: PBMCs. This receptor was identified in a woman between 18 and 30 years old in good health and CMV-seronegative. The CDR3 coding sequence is TGTGCCAGTAGTATAACCGGGACTAGCGGGAATGAGCAGTTCTTC. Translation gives CASSITGTSGNEQFF.